This entry describes one T cell receptor beta chain. CDR1 and CDR2 from the germline V gene are MNHNS and SASEGT. This CDR3 is 17 amino acids long. After removal of 4 bases from V and 3 bases from J, the junction contained 14 bases not matched to a gene. This sample stems from a study of shared clonotypes between healthy human individuals. The input for sorted-subset replicate PCRs was around 200 ng DNA, about 30,000 T cell genomes. Some clones are missing from TCRdb's copy, which holds only in-frame ones; the method was immunoSEQ multiplex PCR. This sample has 2.3 million or so clones; over 90% occur once, and the top ten carry 0.39%.

Material for sequencing was naive CD4+ T cells from PBMCs. Subset denoted: CD45RA+ positively selected. The receptor was isolated from a man between 18 and 35 years old in good health. Some clones in this sample may be carry-over from other donors' samples. The rearrangement uses TRBV6-1 and TRBJ2-7; 8 bases are a match to TRBD2. The CDR3 reads CASSGGPRPGLGYEQYF. The CDR3 DNA sequence: TGTGCCAGCAGTGGGGGCCCGCGCCCGGGACTAGGCTACGAGCAGTACTTC.